Sequencing of this T cell receptor beta chain was carried out in a study of CD8 T cells in ankylosing spondylitis. Findings and limits, study-wide: Seemingly distinctive of ankylosing spondylitis blood was a TCR beta motif formed by eight highly homologous variants. Clones linked to the disease showed a CD8+ phenotype. They occurred at relatively low frequencies in peripheral blood. Earlier studies detected some motif variants in reactive arthritis synovial fluid and blood. Disease-associated clones were reportedly significantly overrepresented in matched ankylosing spondylitis synovial fluid.

With regard to this clonotype: Its antigen is currently unknown.

The CDR3 spans 17 residues. V was pared by 2 bases and J by 2 bases, with 16 bases between. The germline V gene encodes CDR1 KGHSH and CDR2 LQKENI. 5'-RACE, quantitative and with molecular barcodes, yielded the TCR beta libraries. MiXCR, run by TCRdb on the 5' RACE reads, gives a single entry per CDR3 protein. Among about 800,000 distinct CDR3 sequences listed, approximately 12% were seen once. The source material was blood, either unsorted or a sorted T cell fraction (not recorded which). This receptor was obtained from a male donor with ankylosing spondylitis. This chain connects TRBV18 to TRBJ1-5; possible D gene TRBD1, 6 bases. The CDR3 DNA reads as TGTGCCAGCTCACCAGTCTGGGTTAGGGGGGGCAATCAGCCCCAGCATTTT. Protein: CASSPVWVRGGNQPQHF. The whole variable domain, remainder taken from reference TRBV18 and TRBJ1-5, is NAGVMQNPRHLVRRRGQEARLRCSPMKGHSHVYWYRQLPEEGLKFMVYLQKENIIDESGMPKERFSAEFPKEGPSILRIQQVVRGDSAAYFCASSPVWVRGGNQPQHFGDGTRLSIL.